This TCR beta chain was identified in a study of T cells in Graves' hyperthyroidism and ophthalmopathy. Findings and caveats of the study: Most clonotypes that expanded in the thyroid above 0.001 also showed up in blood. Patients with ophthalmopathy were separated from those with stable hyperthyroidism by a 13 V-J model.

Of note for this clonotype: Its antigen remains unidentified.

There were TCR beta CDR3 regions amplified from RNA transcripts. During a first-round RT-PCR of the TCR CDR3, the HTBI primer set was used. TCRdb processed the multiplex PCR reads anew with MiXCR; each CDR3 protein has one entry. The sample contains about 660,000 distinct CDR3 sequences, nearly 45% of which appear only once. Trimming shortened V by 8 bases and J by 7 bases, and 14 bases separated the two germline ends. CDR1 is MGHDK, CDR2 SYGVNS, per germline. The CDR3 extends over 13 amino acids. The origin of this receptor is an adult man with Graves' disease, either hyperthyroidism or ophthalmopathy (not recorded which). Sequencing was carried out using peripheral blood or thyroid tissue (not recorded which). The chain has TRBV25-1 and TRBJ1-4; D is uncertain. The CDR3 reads CASCAAVGEKLFF. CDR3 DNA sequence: TGTGCCAGCTGTGCCGCGGTTGGTGAAAAACTGTTTTTT.